This TCR beta chain comes out of a study of beta chain features in type 1 diabetes. The sequenced template was cDNA made from the entire isolated RNA. Method: immunoSEQ multiplex PCR; TCRdb's copy keeps in-frame clones and lacks some. This sample has 300,000 to 350,000 clones, with 7% to 10% found just once. Turning to this clone: Its cognate antigen is unknown.

Stem cell-like memory, regulatory, central memory and naive CD4+ cells were sorted via CD45RO/CCR7/CD25/CD127/CD95/CD27. General study points: There was a moderate but significant shortening of TCRB CDR3s in all four CD4+ subsets of Type 1 diabetes patients. Within the patient group, naive, central memory and Treg TCRB repertoires appeared more similar to each other than within healthy donors.

Source material: central memory CD4+ T cells from blood. The clonotype comes from a man aged 25 to 40 with type 1 diabetes.

The CDR3 reads CASSVGPSSDTQYF. The CDR3 DNA is TGTGCCAGCAGCGTAGGCCCGTCGTCAGATACGCAGTATTTT. V gene TRBV9 combines with J gene TRBJ2-3; no clear D. CDR1 and CDR2 (germline): SGDLS, YYNGEE. V lost 0 bases to trimming and J lost 4 bases, with 9 bases between them. The CDR3 covers 14 residues.